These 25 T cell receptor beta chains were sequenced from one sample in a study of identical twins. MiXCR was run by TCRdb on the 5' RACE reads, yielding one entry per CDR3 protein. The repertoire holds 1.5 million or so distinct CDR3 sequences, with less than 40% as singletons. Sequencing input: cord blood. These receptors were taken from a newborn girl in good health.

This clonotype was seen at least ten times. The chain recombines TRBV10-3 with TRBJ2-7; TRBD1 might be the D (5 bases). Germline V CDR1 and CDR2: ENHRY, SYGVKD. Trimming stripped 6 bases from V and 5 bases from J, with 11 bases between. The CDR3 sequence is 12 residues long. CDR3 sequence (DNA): TGTGCCATCAGCCCAGGGAATGACGAGCAGTACTTC. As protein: CAISPGNDEQYF.

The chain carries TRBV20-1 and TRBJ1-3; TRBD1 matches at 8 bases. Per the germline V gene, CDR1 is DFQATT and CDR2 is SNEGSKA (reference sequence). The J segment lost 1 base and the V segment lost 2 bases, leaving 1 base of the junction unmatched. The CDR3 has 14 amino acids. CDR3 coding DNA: TGCAGTGCTAGACAGGGGGCATCTGGAAACACCATATATTTT. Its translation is CSARQGASGNTIYF.

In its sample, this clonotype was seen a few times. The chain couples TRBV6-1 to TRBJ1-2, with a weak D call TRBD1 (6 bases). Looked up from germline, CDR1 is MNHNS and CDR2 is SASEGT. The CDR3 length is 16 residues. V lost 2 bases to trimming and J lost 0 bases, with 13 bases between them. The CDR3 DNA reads TGTGCCAGCAGTGAACAGGGAGGGGGAGCTAACTATGGCTACACCTTC. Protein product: CASSEQGGGANYGYTF.

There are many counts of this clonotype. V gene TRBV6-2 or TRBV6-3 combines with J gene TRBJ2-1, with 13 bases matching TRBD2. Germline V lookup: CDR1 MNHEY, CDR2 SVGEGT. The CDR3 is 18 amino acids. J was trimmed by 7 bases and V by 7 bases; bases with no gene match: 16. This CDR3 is CASISNGRLAGGENEQFF. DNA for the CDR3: TGTGCCAGCATCTCGAATGGGAGACTAGCGGGGGGCGAAAATGAGCAGTTCTTC.

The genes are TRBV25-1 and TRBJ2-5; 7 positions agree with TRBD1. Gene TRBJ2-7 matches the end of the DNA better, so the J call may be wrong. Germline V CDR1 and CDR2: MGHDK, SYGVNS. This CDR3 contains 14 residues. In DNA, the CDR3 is TGTGCCAGCATGAGTCCGACAGGGTACCACGAGCAGTACTTC. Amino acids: CASMSPTGYHEQYF.

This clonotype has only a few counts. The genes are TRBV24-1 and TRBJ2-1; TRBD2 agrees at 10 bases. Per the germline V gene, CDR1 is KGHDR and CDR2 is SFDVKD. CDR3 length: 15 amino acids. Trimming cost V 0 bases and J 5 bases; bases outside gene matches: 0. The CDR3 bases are TGTGCCACCAGTGATTTGGGGACTAGCGACAATGAGCAGTTCTTC. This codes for CATSDLGTSDNEQFF.

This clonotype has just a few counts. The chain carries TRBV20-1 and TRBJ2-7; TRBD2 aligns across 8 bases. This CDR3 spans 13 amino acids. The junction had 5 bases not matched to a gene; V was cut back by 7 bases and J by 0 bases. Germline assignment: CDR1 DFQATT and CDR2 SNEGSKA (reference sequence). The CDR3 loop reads CSGRTSSSYEQYF. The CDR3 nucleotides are TGCAGTGGTCGGACTAGCTCCTCCTACGAGCAGTACTTC.

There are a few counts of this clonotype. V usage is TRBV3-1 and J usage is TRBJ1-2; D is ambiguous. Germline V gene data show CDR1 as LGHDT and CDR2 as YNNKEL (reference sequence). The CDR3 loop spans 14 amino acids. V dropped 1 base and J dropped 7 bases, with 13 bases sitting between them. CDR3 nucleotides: TGTGCCAGCAGCCAAGTTTCTGCGGATCCTGGCTACACCTTC. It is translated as CASSQVSADPGYTF.

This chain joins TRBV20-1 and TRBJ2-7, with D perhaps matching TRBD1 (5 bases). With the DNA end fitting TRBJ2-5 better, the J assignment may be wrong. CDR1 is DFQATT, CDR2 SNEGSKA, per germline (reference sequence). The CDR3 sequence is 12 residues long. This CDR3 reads CSAKGSSGTQYF. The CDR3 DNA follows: TGCAGTGCAAAGGGGTCTTCAGGGACCCAGTACTTC.

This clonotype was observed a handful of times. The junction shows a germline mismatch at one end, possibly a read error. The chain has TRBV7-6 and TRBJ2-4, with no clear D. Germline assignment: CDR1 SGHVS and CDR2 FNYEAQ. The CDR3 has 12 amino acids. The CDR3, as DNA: TGTGCCGGCAGGTTGGCTGCAAACATTCAGTACTTC. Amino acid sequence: CAGRLAANIQYF.

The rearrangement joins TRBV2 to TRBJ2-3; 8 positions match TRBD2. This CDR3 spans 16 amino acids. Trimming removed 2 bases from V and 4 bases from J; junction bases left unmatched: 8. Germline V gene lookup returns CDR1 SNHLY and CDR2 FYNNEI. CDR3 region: CASSEPGGLAADTQYF. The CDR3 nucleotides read TGTGCCAGCAGTGAACCGGGGGGGCTCGCCGCAGATACGCAGTATTTT.

CDR3 nucleotides: TGTGCCAGCAGCGCTGGGACAGGGAAAGGGGACTATGGCTACACCTTC. It encodes CASSAGTGKGDYGYTF. This chain joins TRBV7-2 and TRBJ1-2, with TRBD1 matching 9 bases. CDR1 is SGHTA and CDR2 is FQGNSA in the germline V gene. V lost 5 bases and J lost 3; bases outside the gene matches: 10. The CDR3 consists of 16 residues.

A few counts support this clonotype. Written as DNA, the CDR3 is TGTGCCATCCGTAGCGGGGGGGTCACAGATACGCAGTATTTT. Translation: CAIRSGGVTDTQYF. The chain is built from TRBV7-2 and TRBJ2-3; 11 nucleotides match TRBD2. V lost 10 bases and J lost 2; bases outside the gene matches: 5. The CDR3 sequence is 14 residues long. Germline V gene data show CDR1 as SGHTA and CDR2 as FQGNSA.

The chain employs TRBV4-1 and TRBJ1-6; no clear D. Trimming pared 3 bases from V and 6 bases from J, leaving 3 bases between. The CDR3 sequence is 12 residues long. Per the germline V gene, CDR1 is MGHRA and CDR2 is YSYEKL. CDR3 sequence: CASSHFNSPLHF. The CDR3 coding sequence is TGCGCCAGCAGCCACTTTAATTCACCCCTCCACTTT.

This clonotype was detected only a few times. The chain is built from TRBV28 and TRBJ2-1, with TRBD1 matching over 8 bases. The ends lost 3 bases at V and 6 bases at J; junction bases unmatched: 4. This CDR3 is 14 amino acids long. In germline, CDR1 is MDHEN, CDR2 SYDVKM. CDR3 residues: CASSFGDRGNEQFF. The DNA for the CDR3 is TGTGCCAGCAGTTTTGGTGACAGGGGCAATGAGCAGTTCTTC.

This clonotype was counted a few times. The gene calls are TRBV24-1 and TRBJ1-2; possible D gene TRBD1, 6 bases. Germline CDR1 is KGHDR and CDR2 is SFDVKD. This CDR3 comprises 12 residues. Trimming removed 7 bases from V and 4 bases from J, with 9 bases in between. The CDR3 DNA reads TGTGCCACCAGGTGGACAGCCTATGGCTACACCTTC. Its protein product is CATRWTAYGYTF.

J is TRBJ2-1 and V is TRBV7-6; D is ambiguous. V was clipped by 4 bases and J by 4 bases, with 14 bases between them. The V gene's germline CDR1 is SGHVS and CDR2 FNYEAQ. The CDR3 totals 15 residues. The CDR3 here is CASSYWIAPYNEQFF. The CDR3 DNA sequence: TGTGCCAGCAGCTATTGGATCGCACCATACAATGAGCAGTTCTTC.

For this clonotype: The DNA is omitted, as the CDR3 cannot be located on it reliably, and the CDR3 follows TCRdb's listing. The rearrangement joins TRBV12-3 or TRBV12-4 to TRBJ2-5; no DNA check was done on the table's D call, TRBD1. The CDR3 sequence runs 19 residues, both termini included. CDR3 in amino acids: CASSLRAAEAFFGQETQYF.

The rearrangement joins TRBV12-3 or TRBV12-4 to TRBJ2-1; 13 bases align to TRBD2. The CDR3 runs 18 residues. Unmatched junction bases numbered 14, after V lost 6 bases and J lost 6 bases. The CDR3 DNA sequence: TGTGCCAGCAGCCATGGGGTAAGATGGACTAGCGGGGGCAATGAGCAGTTCTTC. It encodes CASSHGVRWTSGGNEQFF.

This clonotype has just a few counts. In DNA form, the CDR3 reads TGTGCCAGCTCAACCTCTAGCGGGAGGGGGTACGAGCAGTACTTC. This encodes CASSTSSGRGYEQYF. This chain joins TRBV18 and TRBJ2-7; the match to TRBD2 covers 12 bases. Trimming took 5 bases from V and 4 from J; bases not matched to a gene: 6. CDR3 length equals 15 residues. Germline V gene sequence: CDR1 KGHSH, CDR2 LQKENI.

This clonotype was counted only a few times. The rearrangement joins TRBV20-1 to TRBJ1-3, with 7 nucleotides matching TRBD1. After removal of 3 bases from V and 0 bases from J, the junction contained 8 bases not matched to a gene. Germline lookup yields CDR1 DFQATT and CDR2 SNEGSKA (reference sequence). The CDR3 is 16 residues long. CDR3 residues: CSARAGTAPSGNTIYF. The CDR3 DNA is TGCAGTGCTAGGGCCGGGACAGCCCCCTCTGGAAACACCATATATTTT.

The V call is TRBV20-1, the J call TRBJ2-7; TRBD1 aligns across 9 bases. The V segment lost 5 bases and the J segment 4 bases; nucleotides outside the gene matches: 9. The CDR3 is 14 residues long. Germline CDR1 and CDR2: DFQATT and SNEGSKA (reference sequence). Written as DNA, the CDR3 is TGCAGTGCTGTACGGACAGGGGAGTTTTACGAGCAGTACTTC. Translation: CSAVRTGEFYEQYF.

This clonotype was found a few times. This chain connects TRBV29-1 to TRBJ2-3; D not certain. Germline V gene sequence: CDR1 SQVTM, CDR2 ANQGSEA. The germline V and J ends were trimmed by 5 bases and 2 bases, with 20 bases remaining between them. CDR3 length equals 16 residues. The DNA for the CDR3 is TGCAGCGTTCTACTTGACGGTTCGGGTTACACAGATACGCAGTATTTT. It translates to CSVLLDGSGYTDTQYF.

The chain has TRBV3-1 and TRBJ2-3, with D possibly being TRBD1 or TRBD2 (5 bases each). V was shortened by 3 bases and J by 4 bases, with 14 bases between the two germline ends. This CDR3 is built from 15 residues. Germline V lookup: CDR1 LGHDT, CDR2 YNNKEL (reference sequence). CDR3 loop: CASSQGPARADTQYF. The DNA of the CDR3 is TGTGCCAGCAGCCAGGGGCCCGCGCGGGCAGATACGCAGTATTTT.

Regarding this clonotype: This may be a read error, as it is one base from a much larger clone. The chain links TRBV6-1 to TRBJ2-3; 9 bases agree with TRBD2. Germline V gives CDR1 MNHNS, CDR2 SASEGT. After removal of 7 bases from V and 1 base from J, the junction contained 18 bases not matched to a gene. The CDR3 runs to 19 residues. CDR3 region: CASTPSGTSGRPGTDTQYF. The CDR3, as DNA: TGTGCCAGCACCCCTTCGGGAACTAGCGGGCGTCCTGGCACAGATACGCAGTATTTT.